This section outlines one TCR beta chain sequence together with its context. Antigen: not known. The source of the sample is a study of breast tumors, draining lymph nodes, adjacent tissues. Study results and caveats: Luminal-like breast cancer showed significantly higher tumor–nontumor repertoire similarity than basal-like. Most tumor T cells seemingly derive from lymph node, then expand in tumor. Data only fit, rather than demonstrated, lymph node origin of most tumor T cells. Tumor repertoires ranked between lymph nodes and nontumor tissue in diversity, with V and J gene preferences.

MiXCR was run by TCRdb on the multiplex PCR reads, yielding one entry per CDR3 protein. This table holds about 9,600 distinct CDR3 sequences, roughly 41% found once. Germline V gives CDR1 LGHDT, CDR2 YNNKEL (reference sequence). Trimming cost V 2 bases and J 4 bases, with 8 bases left between them. The CDR3 length is 13 residues. The receptor was derived from a female donor with breast cancer. Some clones in this sample may be carry-over from other donors' samples. The rearrangement joins TRBV3-1 to TRBJ1-1; D remains unclear. The specimen sequenced was tumor-adjacent breast tissue. The chain's CDR3 is CASSQLMSTEAFF. The CDR3 DNA sequence: TGTGCCAGCAGCCAACTAATGAGCACTGAAGCTTTCTTT. Together with reference TRBV3-1 and TRBJ1-1, the CDR3 gives the full variable domain: DTAVSQTPKYLVTQMGNDKSIKCEQNLGHDTMYWYKQDSKKFLKIMFSYNNKELIINETVPNRFSPKSPDKAHLNLHINSLELGDSAVYFCASSQLMSTEAFFGQGTRLTVV.